Each of the 4 T cell receptor beta chains below was sequenced from the same sample in a study of CD8+ T cells in alopecia areata (dated by TCRdb to about 2018). Library construction relied on the immunoSEQ multiplex PCR assay. For TCR sequencing, RNA was extracted from every sample and reverse transcribed into cDNA to serve as template. The immuneACCESS repertoire file appears here via TCRdb, limited to in-frame rearrangements. These files lack a portion of the clones; in checked studies, under half of the deficit traces to unresolved V genes, and the cause of the others is not known. This sample has roughly 100,000 clones in its table, and roughly 53% of those were observed once. Jointly, the top ten make up around 10% of the sample. Sequenced sample: CD4+ T cells sorted from blood. The receptors here all came from a human donor in good health.

This clone was counted only a few times. In DNA form, the CDR3 reads TGTGCCCAAAAACCGGGACCCTTTTCACCCCTCCACTTT. Translating gives CAQKPGPFSPLHF. The chain carries TRBV27 and TRBJ1-6; D may be TRBD1 (5 bases). CDR3 length: 13 residues. Germline V gene data show CDR1 as MNHEY and CDR2 as SMNVEV (reference sequence). V was trimmed by 11 bases and J by 9 bases, leaving 17 bases between them.

The chain couples TRBV11-2 to TRBJ2-3; tentative D call: TRBD2 (5 bases). V was shortened by 7 bases and J by 1 base, with 15 bases between the two germline ends. This CDR3 contains 15 residues. Looked up from germline, CDR1 is SGHAT and CDR2 is FQNNGV. The chain's CDR3 is CASTSFRGRTDTQYF. The CDR3 nucleotides read TGTGCCAGCACCTCATTCCGGGGTCGCACAGATACGCAGTATTTT. Complete variable domain (other parts from reference TRBV11-2 and TRBJ2-3): EAGVAQSPRYKIIEKRQSVAFWCNPISGHATLYWYQQILGQGPKLLIQFQNNGVVDDSQLPKDRFSAERLKGVDSTLKIQPAKLEDSAVYLCASTSFRGRTDTQYFGPGTRLTVL.

The chain joins TRBV13 to TRBJ2-7; no clear D gene. The CDR3 loop spans 12 amino acids. The germline gives CDR1 PRHDT, CDR2 FYEKMQ (reference sequence). V was cut by 0 bases and J by 4 bases, with 4 bases left in between. The CDR3 nucleotides are TGTGCCAGCAGCTTAGGGCTGTACGAGCAGTACTTC. As protein: CASSLGLYEQYF. The full variable domain, completed using reference TRBV13 and TRBJ2-7, is AAGVIQSPRHLIKEKRETATLKCYPIPRHDTVYWYQQGPGQDPQFLISFYEKMQSDKGSIPDRFSAQQFSDYHSELNMSSLELGDSALYFCASSLGLYEQYFGPGTRLTVT.

The chain carries TRBV7-9 and TRBJ1-6, with 7 bases aligning to TRBD1. Germline loops: CDR1 SEHNR, CDR2 FQNEAQ (reference sequence). This CDR3 contains 13 residues. J was trimmed by 10 bases and V by 8 bases; bases with no gene match: 8. DNA of the CDR3: TGTGCCAGCGGACGGGACAGCAACTCACCCCTCCACTTT. This sequence encodes CASGRDSNSPLHF. Full variable domain (outside the CDR3, taken from reference TRBV7-9 and TRBJ1-6): DTGVSQNPRHKITKRGQNVTFRCDPISEHNRLYWYRQTLGQGPEFLTYFQNEAQLEKSRLLSDRFSAERPKGSFSTLEIQRTEQGDSAMYLCASGRDSNSPLHFGNGTRLTVT.